This section outlines one TCR beta chain sequence together with its context. Its antigen is currently unknown. The sample comes from a study of graft-versus-host responses after intestinal transplantation. Study-wide background: Recipients uniformly received anti-thymocyte globulin induction, followed by tacrolimus and steroids for approximately 3 years.

Study conclusions and caveats: Analysis identified GvH clones in recipient marrow, with some appearing first in ileum or blood. There was an association between peak levels of circulating GvH clones and early post-transplant HvG declines.

TCRdb keeps only in-frame clones here, not all; method: immunoSEQ multiplex PCR. Of 25,000 or so clones listed, 90% to 95% were seen once; the top ten hold about 2%. The V end lost 3 bases, the J end lost 2 bases, and 20 bases lay between the germline ends. This CDR3 is built from 18 residues. From germline, CDR1 is SGHDT and CDR2 YYEEEE. Here the sequenced sample was PBMCs, taken 39 to 40 days after intestinal transplant. The sequence was obtained from a human patient who received an intestinal transplant, so some T cells may come from the graft donor. The chain recombines TRBV5-6 with TRBJ2-2; possibly TRBD2 for D (6 bases). The CDR3 bases are TGTGCCAGCAGCTCCCTGGTCGCGGCGGGAAGTAACACCGGGGAGCTGTTTTTT. It codes for CASSSLVAAGSNTGELFF. The variable domain in full, completed from reference TRBV5-6 and TRBJ2-2, reads DAGVTQSPTHLIKTRGQQVTLRCSPKSGHDTVSWYQQALGQGPQFIFQYYEEEERQRGNFPDRFSGHQFPNYSSELNVNALLLGDSALYLCASSSLVAAGSNTGELFFGEGSRLTVL.